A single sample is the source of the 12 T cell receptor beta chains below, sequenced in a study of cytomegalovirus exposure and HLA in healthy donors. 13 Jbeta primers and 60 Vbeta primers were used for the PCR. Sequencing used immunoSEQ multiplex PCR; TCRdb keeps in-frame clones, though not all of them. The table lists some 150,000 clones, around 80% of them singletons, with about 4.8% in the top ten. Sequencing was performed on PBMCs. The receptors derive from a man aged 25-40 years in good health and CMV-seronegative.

The CDR3: CASSVDPGQGGNEQYF. For the CDR3, the DNA is TGTGCCAGCAGCGTAGATCCGGGACAGGGGGGCAACGAGCAGTACTTC. The chain has TRBV6-4 and TRBJ2-7, with TRBD1 matching over 11 bases. The V and J ends lost 6 bases and 5 bases, in that order; junction bases with no gene match: 12. This CDR3 is 16 amino acids long. Germline loops: CDR1 MRHNA, CDR2 SNTAGT.

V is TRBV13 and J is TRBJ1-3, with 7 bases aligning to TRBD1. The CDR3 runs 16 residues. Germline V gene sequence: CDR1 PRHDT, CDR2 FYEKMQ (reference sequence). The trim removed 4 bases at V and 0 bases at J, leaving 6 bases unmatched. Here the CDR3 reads CASSSGQWGSGNTIYF. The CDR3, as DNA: TGTGCCAGCAGCTCGGGACAGTGGGGCTCTGGAAACACCATATATTTT.

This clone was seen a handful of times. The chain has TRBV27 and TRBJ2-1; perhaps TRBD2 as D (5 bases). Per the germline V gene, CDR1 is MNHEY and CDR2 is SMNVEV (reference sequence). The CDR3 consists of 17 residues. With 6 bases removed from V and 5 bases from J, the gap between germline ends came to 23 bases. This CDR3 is CASSPAVARASDNEQFF. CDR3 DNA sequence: TGTGCCAGCAGCCCCGCAGTAGCGCGGGCCTCGGACAATGAGCAGTTCTTC.

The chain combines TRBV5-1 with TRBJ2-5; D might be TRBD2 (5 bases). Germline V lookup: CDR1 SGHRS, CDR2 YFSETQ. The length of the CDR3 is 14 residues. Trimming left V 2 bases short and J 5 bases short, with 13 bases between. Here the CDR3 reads CASSLRGFAETQYF. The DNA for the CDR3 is TGCGCCAGCAGCTTACGAGGGTTCGCGGAGACCCAGTACTTC.

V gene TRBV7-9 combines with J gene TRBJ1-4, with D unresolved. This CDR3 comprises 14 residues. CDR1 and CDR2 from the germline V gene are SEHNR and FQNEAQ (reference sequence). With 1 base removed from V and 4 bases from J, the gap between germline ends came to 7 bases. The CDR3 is CASSLGGSNEKLFF. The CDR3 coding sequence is TGTGCCAGCAGCTTAGGTGGGAGTAATGAAAAACTGTTTTTT.

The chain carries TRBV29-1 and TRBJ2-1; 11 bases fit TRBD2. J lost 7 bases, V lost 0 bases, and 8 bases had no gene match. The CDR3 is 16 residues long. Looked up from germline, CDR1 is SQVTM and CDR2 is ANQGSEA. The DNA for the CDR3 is TGCAGCGTTGAAGATCATACTAGCGGGAGAGGGAATGAGCAGTTCTTC. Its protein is CSVEDHTSGRGNEQFF.

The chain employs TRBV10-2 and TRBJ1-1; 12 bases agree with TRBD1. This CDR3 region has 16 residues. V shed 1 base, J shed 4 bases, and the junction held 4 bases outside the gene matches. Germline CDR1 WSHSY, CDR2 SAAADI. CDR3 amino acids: CASSEWGQGAGTEAFF. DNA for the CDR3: TGCGCCAGCAGTGAGTGGGGACAGGGGGCAGGCACTGAAGCTTTCTTT.

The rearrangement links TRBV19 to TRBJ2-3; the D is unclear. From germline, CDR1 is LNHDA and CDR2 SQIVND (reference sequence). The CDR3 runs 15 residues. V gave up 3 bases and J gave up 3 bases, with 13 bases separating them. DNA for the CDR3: TGTGCCAGTAGTATCCTGCCGACTCCTACAGATACGCAGTATTTT. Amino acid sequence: CASSILPTPTDTQYF.

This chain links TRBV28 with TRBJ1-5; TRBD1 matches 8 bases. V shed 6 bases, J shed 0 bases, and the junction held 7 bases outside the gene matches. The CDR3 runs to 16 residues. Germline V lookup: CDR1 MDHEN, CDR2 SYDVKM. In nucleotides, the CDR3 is TGTGCCAGCAGCGCAGGGGGCATTTATAGCAATCAGCCCCAGCATTTT. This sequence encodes CASSAGGIYSNQPQHF.

Written as DNA, the CDR3 is TGTGCCAGCAGCTATACAACGACTGAAGCTTTCTTT. The encoded protein is CASSYTTTEAFF. J is TRBJ1-1 and V is TRBV5-8; D uncertain. Germline lookup yields CDR1 SGHTS and CDR2 YDEGEE. V lost 3 bases and J 5 bases, leaving 8 bases between the germline ends. The CDR3 is made up of 12 amino acids. The full variable domain, completed using reference TRBV5-8 and TRBJ1-1, is EAGVTQSPTHLIKTRGQQATLRCSPISGHTSVYWYQQALGLGLQFLLWYDEGEERNRGNFPPRFSGRQFPNYSSELNVNALELEDSALYLCASSYTTTEAFFGQGTRLTVV.

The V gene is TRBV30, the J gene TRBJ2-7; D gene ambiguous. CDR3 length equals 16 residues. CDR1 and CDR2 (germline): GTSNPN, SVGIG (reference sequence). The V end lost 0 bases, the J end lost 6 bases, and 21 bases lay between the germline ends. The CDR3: CAWSVLDFSSFGEQYF. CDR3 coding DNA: TGTGCCTGGAGTGTCCTCGACTTTTCGAGTTTTGGCGAGCAGTACTTC. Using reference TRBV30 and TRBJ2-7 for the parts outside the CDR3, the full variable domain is SQTIHQWPATLVQPVGSPLSLECTVEGTSNPNLYWYRQAAGRGLQLLFYSVGIGQISSEVPQNLSASRPQDRQFILSSKKLLLSDSGFYLCAWSVLDFSSFGEQYFGPGTRLTVT.

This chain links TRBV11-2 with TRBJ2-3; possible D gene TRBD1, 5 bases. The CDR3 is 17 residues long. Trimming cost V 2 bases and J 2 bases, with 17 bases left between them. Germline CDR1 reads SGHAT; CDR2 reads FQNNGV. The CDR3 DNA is TGTGCCAGCAGCTTATTTCCGGATGGGGCTTTCACAGATACGCAGTATTTT. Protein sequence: CASSLFPDGAFTDTQYF.